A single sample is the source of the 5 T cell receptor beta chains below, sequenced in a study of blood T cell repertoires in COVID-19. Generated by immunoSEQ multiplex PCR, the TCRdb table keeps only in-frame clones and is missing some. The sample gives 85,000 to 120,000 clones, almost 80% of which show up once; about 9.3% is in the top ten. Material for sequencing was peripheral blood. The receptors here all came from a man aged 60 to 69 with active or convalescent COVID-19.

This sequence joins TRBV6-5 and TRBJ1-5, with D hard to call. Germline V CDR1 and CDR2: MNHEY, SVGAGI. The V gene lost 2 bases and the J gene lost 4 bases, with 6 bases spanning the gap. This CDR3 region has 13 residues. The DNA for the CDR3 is TGTGCCAGCAGTTACGGCAGTAATCAGCCCCAGCATTTT. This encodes CASSYGSNQPQHF.

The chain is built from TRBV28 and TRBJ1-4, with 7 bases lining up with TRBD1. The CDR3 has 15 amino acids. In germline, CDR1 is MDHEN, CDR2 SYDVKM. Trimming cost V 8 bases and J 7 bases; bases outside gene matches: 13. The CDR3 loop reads CASAPGGTEGEKLFF. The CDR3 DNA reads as TGTGCCAGCGCCCCTGGGGGGACAGAGGGTGAAAAACTGTTTTTT.

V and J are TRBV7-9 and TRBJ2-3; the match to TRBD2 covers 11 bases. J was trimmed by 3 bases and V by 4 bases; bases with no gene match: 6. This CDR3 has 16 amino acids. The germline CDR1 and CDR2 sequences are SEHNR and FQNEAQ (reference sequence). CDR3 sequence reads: CASSSPTSGVTDTQYF. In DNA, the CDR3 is TGTGCCAGCAGCTCTCCGACTAGCGGGGTGACAGATACGCAGTATTTT.

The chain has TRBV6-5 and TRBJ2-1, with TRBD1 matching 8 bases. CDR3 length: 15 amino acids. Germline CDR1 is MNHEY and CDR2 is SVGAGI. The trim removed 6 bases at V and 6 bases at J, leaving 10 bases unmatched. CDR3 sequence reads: CASSEGRQGSNEQFF. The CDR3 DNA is TGTGCCAGCAGCGAGGGGCGACAGGGGAGCAATGAGCAGTTCTTC.

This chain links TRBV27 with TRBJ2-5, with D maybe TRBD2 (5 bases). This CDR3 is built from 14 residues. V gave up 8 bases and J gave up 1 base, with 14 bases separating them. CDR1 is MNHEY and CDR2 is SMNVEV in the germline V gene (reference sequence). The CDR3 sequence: CASGPQRAQETQYF. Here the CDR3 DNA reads TGTGCCAGCGGCCCCCAGAGGGCCCAAGAGACCCAGTACTTC.